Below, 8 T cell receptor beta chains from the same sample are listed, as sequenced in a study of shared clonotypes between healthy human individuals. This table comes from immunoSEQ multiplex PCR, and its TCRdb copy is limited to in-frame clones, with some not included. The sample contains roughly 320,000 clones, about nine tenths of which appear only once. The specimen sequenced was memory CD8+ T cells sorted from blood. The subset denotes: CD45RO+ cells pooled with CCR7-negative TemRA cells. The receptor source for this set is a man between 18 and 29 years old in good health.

DNA of the CDR3: TGTGCCAGCAGCTTAGCGGCAATTGTGAACACTGAAGCTTTCTTT. It is translated as CASSLAAIVNTEAFF. The chain employs TRBV11-2 and TRBJ1-1; D is unclear. Germline V gene lookup returns CDR1 SGHAT and CDR2 FQNNGV. This CDR3 region has 15 residues. Trimming removed 1 base from V and 0 bases from J, with 9 bases in between.

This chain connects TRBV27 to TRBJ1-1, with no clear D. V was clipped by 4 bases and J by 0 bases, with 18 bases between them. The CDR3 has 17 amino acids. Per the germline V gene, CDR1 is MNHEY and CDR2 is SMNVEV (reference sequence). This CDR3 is CASSSRFGRRVNTEAFF. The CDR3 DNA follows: TGTGCCAGCAGTTCACGATTCGGAAGACGGGTGAACACTGAAGCTTTCTTT.

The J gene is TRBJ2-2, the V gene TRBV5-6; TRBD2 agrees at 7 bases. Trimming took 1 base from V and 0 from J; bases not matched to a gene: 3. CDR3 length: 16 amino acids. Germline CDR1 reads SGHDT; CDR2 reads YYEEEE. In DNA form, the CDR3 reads TGTGCCAGCAGCTTGTGGCTAGCGGCGAACACCGGGGAGCTGTTTTTT. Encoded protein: CASSLWLAANTGELFF.

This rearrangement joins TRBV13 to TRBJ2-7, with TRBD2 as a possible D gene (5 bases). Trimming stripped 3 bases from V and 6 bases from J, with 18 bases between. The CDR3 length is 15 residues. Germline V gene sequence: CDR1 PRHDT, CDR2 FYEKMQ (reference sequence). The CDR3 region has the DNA TGTGCCAGCAGCTTTGTAGACTCTAGCTCGGGCGAGCAGTACTTC. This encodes CASSFVDSSSGEQYF.

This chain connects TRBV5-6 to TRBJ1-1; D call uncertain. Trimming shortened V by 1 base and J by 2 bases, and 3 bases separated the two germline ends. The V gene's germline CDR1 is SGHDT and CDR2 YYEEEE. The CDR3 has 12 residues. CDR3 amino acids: CASSLLNTEAFF. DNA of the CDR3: TGTGCCAGCAGCTTGTTAAACACTGAAGCTTTCTTT.

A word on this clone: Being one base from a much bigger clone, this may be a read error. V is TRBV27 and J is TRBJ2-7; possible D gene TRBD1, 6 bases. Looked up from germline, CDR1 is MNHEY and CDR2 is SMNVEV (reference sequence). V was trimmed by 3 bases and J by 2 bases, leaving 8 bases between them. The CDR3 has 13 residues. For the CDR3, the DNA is TGTGCCAGCAGTTTTCAGGGGCCCTACGAGCAGTACTTC. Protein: CASSFQGPYEQYF.

The CDR3 DNA reads TGTGCCAGCAGTGTAGGTTGGGGAGGGAACTACGAGCAGTACTTC. This translates into CASSVGWGGNYEQYF. V usage is TRBV6-1 and J usage is TRBJ2-5, with 7 bases fitting TRBD2. Matching the DNA end better, TRBJ2-7 makes the J call doubtful. The CDR3 runs to 15 residues. Germline V gene sequence: CDR1 MNHNS, CDR2 SASEGT.

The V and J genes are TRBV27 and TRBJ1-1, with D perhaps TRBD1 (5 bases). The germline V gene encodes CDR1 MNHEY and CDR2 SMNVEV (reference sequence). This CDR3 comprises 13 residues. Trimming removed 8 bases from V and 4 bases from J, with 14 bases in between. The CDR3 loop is CASGGAISTEAFF. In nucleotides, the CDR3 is TGTGCCAGCGGCGGGGCGATTAGCACTGAAGCTTTCTTT.